This T cell receptor (beta chain) was observed in a study of T cells in Graves' hyperthyroidism and ophthalmopathy. Broader study findings: Using 13 V-J features, a model discriminated ophthalmopathy from stable hyperthyroidism. Most clonotypes expanded in thyroid above 0.001 were likewise present in blood. Progression to ophthalmopathy was predicted a median of roughly seven months early.

Amplification yielded TCR beta CDR3 regions, with RNA transcripts as the source. The TCR CDR3 first-round RT-PCR relied on the HTBI primer set. Each CDR3 protein gets one entry after TCRdb re-called the multiplex PCR reads with MiXCR. The table has 550,000 to 700,000 distinct CDR3 sequences, roughly 46% seen once. To note about this clonotype: Its specificity is unknown.

Orbital computed tomography and thyroid ultrasound, together with serum TRAb and thyroxine and clinical symptoms, were used for diagnoses. V gave up 8 bases and J gave up 4 bases, with 18 bases separating them. The CDR3 totals 15 residues. Germline CDR1 reads MGHDK; CDR2 reads SYGVNS. The receptor was derived from an adult woman with Graves' disease, either hyperthyroidism or ophthalmopathy (not recorded which). This rearrangement joins TRBV25-1 to TRBJ2-1; D may be TRBD1 or TRBD2 (5 bases each). Sample: peripheral blood or thyroid tissue (not recorded which). CDR3 coding DNA: TGTGCCAGCTCCTCTGGGGACGGCGAATACAATGAGCAGTTCTTC. Its protein product is CASSSGDGEYNEQFF.